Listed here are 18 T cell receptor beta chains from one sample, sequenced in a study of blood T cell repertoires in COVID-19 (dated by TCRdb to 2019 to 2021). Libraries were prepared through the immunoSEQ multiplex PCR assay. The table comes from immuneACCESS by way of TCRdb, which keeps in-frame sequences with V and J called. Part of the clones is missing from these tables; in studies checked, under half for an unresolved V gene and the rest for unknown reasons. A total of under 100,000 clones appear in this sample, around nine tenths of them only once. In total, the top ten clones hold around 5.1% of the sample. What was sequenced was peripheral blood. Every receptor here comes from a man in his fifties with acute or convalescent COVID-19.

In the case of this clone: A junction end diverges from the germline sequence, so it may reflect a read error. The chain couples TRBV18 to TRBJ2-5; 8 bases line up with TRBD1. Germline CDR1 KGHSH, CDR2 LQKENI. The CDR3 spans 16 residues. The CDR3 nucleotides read TGTGCCAGCTCACCCTTAGACAGGGGCATCCAAGAGAACCAGTACTTC. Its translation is CASSPLDRGIQENQYF.

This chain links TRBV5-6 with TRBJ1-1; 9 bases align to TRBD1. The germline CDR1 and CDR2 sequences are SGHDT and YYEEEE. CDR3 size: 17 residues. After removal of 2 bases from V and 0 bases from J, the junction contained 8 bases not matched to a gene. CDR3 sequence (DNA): TGTGCCAGCAGCTTAAAACAGGGGGCCTTTATGAACACTGAAGCTTTCTTT. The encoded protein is CASSLKQGAFMNTEAFF.

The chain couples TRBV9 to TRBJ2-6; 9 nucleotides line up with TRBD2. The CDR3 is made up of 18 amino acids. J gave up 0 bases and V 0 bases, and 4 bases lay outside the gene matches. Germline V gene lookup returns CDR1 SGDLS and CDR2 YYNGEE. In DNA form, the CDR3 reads TGTGCCAGCAGCGTAGCGGCTAGCGGGGACTCTGGGGCCAACGTCCTGACTTTC. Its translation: CASSVAASGDSGANVLTF.

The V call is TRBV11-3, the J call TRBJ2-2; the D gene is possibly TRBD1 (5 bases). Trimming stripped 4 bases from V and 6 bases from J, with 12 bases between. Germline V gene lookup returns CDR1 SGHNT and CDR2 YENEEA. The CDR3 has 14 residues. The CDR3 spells CASSSRSGSGELFF. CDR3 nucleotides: TGTGCCAGCAGCTCAAGATCAGGGTCCGGGGAGCTGTTTTTT.

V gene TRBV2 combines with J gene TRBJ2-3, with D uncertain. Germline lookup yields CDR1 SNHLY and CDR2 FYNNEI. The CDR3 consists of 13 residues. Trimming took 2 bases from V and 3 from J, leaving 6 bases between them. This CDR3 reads CASSEFVTDTQYF. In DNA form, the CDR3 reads TGTGCCAGCAGTGAATTCGTAACAGATACGCAGTATTTT. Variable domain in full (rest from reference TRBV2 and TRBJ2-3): EPEVTQTPSHQVTQMGQEVILRCVPISNHLYFYWYRQILGQKVEFLVSFYNNEISEKSEIFDDQFSVERPDGSNFTLKIRSTKLEDSAMYFCASSEFVTDTQYFGPGTRLTVL.

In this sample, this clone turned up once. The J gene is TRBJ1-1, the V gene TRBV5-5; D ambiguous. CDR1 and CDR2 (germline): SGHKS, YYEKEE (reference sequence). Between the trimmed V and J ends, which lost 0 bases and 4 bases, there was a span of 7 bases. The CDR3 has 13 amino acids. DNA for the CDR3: TGTGCCAGCAGCTTGGGGGCGCGCACTGAAGCTTTCTTT. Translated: CASSLGARTEAFF.

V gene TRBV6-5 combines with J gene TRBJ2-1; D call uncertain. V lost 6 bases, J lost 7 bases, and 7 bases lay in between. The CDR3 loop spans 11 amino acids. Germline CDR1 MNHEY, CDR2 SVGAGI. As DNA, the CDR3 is TGTGCCAGCAGCCTCCGGAATGAGCAGTTCTTC. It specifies CASSLRNEQFF.

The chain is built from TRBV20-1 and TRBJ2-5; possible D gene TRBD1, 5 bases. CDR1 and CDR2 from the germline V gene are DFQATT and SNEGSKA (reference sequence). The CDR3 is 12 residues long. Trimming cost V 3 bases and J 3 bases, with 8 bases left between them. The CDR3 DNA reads TGCAGTGCTAGTGTACAGGAAGAGACCCAGTACTTC. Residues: CSASVQEETQYF.

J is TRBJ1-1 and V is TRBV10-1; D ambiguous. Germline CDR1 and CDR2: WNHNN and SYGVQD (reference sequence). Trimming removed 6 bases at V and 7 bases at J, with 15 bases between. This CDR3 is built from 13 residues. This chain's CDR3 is CASSREGGNEAFF. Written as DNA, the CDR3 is TGCGCCAGCAGCCGGGAAGGTGGGAATGAAGCTTTCTTT.

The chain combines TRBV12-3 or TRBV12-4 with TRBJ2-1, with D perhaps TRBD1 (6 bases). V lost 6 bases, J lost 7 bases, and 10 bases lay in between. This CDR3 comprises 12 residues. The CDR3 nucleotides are TGTGCCAGCAGAACTAGGGGGAATGAGCAGTTCTTC. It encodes CASRTRGNEQFF.

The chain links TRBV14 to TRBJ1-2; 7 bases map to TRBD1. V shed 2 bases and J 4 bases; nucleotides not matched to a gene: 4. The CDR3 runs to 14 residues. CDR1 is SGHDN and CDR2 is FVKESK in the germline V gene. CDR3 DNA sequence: TGTGCCAGCAGCCAAAACCGGGACAGCTATGGCTACACCTTC. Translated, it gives CASSQNRDSYGYTF.

The CDR3 bases are TGTGCCAGTCAGCGGGGAAGCTCCTACGAGCAGTACTTC. Residues: CASQRGSSYEQYF. The chain employs TRBV2 and TRBJ2-7; TRBD2 agrees at 7 bases. V lost 9 bases to trimming and J lost 0 bases; unmatched junction nucleotides: 5. The CDR3 covers 13 residues. CDR1 and CDR2 (germline): SNHLY, FYNNEI.

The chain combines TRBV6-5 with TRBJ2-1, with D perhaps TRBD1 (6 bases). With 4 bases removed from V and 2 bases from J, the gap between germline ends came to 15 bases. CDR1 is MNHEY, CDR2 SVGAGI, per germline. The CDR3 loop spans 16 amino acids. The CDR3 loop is CASSWRDRRPYNEQFF. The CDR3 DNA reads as TGTGCCAGCAGTTGGCGTGACAGGCGGCCCTACAATGAGCAGTTCTTC.

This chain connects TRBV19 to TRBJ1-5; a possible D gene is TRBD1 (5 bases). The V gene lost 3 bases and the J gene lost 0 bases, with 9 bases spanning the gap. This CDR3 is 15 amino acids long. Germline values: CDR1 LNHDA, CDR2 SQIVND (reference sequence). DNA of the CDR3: TGTGCCAGTAGTATCCAGGGTTTTAGCAATCAGCCCCAGCATTTT. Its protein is CASSIQGFSNQPQHF.

CDR3 in amino acids: CASKVGAGGGVGTDTQYF. Written as DNA, the CDR3 is TGTGCCAGTAAGGTCGGAGCGGGAGGTGGGGTTGGCACAGATACGCAGTATTTT. The rearrangement joins TRBV19 to TRBJ2-3; TRBD2 matches at 9 bases. With 7 bases clipped from V and 1 base from J, the junction kept 15 bases outside the gene matches. The length of the CDR3 is 18 residues. Germline V gene sequence: CDR1 LNHDA, CDR2 SQIVND (reference sequence).

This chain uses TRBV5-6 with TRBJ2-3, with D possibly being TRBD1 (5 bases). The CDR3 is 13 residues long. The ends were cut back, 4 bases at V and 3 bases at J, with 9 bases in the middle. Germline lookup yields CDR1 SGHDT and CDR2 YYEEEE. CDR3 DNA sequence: TGTGCCAGCAGCCGACGACAGACAGATACGCAGTATTTT. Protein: CASSRRQTDTQYF.

The chain's CDR3 is CASGGTGIQPQHF. In DNA, the CDR3 is TGTGCTAGTGGCGGGACTGGCATCCAGCCCCAGCATTTT. The chain couples TRBV12-5 to TRBJ1-5; a weak D match, TRBD1 (5 bases). V dropped 6 bases and J dropped 7 bases, with 13 bases sitting between them. The germline V gene encodes CDR1 LGHNT and CDR2 FRNRAP. The CDR3 length is 13 residues.

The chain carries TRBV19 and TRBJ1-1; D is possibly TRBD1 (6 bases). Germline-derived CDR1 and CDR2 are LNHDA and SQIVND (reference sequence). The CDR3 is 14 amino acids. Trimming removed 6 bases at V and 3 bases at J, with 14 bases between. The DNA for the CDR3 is TGTGCCAGTAGCCCTCAGGGGTGGCACACTGAAGCTTTCTTT. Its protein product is CASSPQGWHTEAFF.